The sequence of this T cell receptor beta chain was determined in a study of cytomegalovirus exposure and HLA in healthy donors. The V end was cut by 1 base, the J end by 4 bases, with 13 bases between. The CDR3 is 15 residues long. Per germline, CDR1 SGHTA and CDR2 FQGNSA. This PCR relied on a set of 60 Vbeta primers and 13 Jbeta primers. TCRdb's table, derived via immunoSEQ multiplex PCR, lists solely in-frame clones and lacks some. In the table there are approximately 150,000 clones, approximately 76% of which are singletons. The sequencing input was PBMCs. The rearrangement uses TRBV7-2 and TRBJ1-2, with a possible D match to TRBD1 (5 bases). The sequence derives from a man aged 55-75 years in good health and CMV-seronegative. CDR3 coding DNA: TGTGCCAGCAGCTTAGGGGTGGCAGGGCCCTATGGCTACACCTTC. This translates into CASSLGVAGPYGYTF.